This T cell receptor (beta chain) was profiled in a study of blood T cell repertoires in COVID-19. Study-wide context: Specimens from acute and convalescent COVID-19 originated in the United States, Italy and Spain. From T cells, B-cell-depleted T cells, or PBMCs came the material, which was cDNA or gDNA.

From germline, CDR1 is SNHLY and CDR2 FYNNEI. The V and J ends lost 7 bases and 5 bases respectively, with 14 bases between them. The CDR3 is made up of 13 amino acids. Under the authors' procedure: Amplification of reference gene primers was used by the study to estimate nucleated cell counts. Using immunoSEQ multiplex PCR, the repertoire was profiled, and TCRdb retains in-frame clones only, with some absent. V, J and clone size are taken as reported in that table, and D and trimming were inferred from the DNA itself. This repertoire shows 85,000 to 130,000 clones, more than 75% found once; its top ten account for more than 20%.

The chain is built from TRBV2 and TRBJ2-5; TRBD1 is a possible D gene (6 bases). Sequencing input: peripheral blood. The sequence came from a man in his 60s with acute or convalescent COVID-19. CDR3 residues: CASTLRGEETQYF. The CDR3 nucleotides are TGTGCCAGCACCCTCAGGGGTGAGGAGACCCAGTACTTC.